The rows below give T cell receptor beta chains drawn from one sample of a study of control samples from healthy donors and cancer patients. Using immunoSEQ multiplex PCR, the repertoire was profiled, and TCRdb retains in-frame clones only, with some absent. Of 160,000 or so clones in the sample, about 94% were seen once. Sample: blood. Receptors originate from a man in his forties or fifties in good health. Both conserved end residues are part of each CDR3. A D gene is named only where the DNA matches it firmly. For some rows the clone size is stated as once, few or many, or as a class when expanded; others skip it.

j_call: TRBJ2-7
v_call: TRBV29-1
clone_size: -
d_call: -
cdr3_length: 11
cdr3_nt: TGCAGCGCCGCCAGCTCCTACGAGCAGTACTTC
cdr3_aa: CSAASSYEQYF

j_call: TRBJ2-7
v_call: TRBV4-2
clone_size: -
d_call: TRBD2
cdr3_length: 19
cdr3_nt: TGTGCCAGCAGCCAAGGGGGGACTAGCGGGAGGGCCTTAACCTACGAGCAGTACTTC
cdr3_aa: CASSQGGTSGRALTYEQYF

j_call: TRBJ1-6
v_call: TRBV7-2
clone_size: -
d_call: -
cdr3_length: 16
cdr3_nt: TGTGCCAGCAGCGACCCGAGTAGCTCCTATAATTCACCCCTCCACTTT
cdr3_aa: CASSDPSSSYNSPLHF

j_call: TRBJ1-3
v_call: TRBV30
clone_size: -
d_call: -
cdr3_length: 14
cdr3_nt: TGTGCCTGGAGTTTAAGTCTCTCTGGAAACACCATATATTTT
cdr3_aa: CAWSLSLSGNTIYF

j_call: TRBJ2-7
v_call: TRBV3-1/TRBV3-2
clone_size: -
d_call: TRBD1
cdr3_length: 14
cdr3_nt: TGTGCCAGCAGCTCTAGGACAGGTAACTACGAGCAGTACTTC
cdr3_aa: CASSSRTGNYEQYF

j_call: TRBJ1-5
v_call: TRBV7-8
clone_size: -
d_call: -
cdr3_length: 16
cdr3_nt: TGTGCCAGCAGCCCCTCAGGGGCGGTGAGCAATCAGCCCCAGCATTTT
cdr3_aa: CASSPSGAVSNQPQHF

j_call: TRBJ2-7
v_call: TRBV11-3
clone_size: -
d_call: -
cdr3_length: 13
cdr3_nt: TGTGCCAGCAGCTTATCTTCGGGTGGCGAGCAGTACTTC
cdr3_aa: CASSLSSGGEQYF

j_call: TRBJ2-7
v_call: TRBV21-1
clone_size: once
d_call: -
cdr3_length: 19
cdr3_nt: TGTGCCAGCAGACTCTCACCCAGGACTAGCGGGAGGGCCTCCTACGAGCAGTACTTC
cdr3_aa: CASRLSPRTSGRASYEQYF

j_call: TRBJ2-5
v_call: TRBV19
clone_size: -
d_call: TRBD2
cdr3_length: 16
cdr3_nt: TGTGCCAGTACCTCCGGGAGGGGCGGGAGTAGTGAGACCCAGTACTTC
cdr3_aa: CASTSGRGGSSETQYF

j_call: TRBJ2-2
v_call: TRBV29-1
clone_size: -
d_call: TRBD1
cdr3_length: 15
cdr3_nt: TGCAGCGTTGCCGGACAGGGGACTCTCCCCGGGGAGCTGTTTTTT
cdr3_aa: CSVAGQGTLPGELFF

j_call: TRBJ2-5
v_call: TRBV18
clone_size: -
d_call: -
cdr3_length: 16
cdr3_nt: TGTGCCAGCTCACACAGGGCCTATGGCGGGGTAGAGACCCAGTACTTC
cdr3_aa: CASSHRAYGGVETQYF

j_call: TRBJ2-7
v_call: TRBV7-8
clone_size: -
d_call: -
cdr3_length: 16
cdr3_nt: TGTGCCAGCAAGCTTAGATCCGCAGGGGACCTCTACGAGCAGTACTTC
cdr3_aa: CASKLRSAGDLYEQYF

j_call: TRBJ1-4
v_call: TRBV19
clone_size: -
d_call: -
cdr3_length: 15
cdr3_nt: TGTGCCAGTAGTAGAGGGGCATTAGGGGCTGAAAAACTGTTTTTT
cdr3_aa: CASSRGALGAEKLFF

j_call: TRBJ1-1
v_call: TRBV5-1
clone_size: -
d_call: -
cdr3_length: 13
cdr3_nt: TGCGCCAGCAGCTTGGCGGGGACCACTGAAGCTTTCTTT
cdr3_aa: CASSLAGTTEAFF

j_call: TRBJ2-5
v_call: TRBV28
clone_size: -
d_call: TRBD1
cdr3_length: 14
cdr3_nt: TGTGCCAGCAGTCTGGGACAGGGTGAAGAGACCCAGTACTTC
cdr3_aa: CASSLGQGEETQYF

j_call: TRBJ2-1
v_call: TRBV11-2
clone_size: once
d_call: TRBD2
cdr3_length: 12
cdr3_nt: TGTGCCAGCAGCTCGAGGACTAGCGACCAGTTCTTC
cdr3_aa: CASSSRTSDQFF

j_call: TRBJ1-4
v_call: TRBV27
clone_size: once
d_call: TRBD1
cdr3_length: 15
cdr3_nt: TGTGCCAGCAGTCCCGGACAGGCAACTAATGAAAAACTGTTTTTT
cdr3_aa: CASSPGQATNEKLFF

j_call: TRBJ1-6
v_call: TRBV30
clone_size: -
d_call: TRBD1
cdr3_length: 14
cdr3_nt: TGTGCCTGGAGTCTTGGACAGGGAAATTCACCCCTCCACTTT
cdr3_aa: CAWSLGQGNSPLHF

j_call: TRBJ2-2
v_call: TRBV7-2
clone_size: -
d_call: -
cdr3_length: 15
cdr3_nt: TGTGCCAGCAGCTTTGCAGGGAAGGGCACCGGGGAGCTGTTTTTT
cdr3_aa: CASSFAGKGTGELFF

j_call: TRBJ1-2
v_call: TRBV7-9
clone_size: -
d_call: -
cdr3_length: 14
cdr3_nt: TGTGCCAGCAGCTTCGGCACGGATTCCTATGGCTACACCTTC
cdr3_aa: CASSFGTDSYGYTF

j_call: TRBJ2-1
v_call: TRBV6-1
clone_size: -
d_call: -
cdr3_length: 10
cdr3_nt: TGTGCCAGCAGTGAAAGTGTAGGTTTCTTC
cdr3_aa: CASSESVGFF

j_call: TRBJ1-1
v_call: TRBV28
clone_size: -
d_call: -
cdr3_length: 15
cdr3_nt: TGTGCCAGCAGTTTAGGGCAGCCCTTGAACACTGAAGCTTTCTTT
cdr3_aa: CASSLGQPLNTEAFF

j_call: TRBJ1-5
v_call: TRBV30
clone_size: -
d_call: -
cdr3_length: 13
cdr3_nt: TGTGCCTGGAGTGCAGATAGCAATCAGCCCCAGCATTTT
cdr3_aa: CAWSADSNQPQHF

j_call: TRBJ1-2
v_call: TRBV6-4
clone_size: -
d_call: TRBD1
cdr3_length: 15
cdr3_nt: TGTGCCAGCAGTGAATACTGGGGGACAGAGTATGGCTACACCTTC
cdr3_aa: CASSEYWGTEYGYTF

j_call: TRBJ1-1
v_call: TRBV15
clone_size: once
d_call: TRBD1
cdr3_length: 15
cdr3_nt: TGTGCCACCAGCAGAGACAGGGGGACGAACACTGAAGCTTTCTTT
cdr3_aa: CATSRDRGTNTEAFF

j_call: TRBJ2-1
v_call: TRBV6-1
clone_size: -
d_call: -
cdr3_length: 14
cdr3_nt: TGTGCCAGCAGTGAAGGACCCCGCCTCGGTGAGCAGTTCTTC
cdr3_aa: CASSEGPRLGEQFF

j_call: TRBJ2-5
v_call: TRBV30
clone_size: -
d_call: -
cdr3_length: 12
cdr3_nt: TGTGCCTGGAGTGAGAGGTCGGAGACCCAGTACTTC
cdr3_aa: CAWSERSETQYF

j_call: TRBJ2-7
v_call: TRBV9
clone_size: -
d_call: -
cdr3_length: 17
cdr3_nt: TGTGCCAGCAGCGTAGCCCCCAACCTTGACGGTACCTACGAGCAGTACTTC
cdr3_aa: CASSVAPNLDGTYEQYF

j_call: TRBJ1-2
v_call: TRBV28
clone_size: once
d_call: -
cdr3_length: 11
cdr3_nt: TGTGCCAGCAACAGGGACTATGGCTACACCTTC
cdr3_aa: CASNRDYGYTF

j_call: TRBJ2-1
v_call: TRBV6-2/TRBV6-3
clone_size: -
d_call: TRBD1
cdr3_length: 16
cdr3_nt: TGTGCCAGCACCTACTCCGGACAGGGGAGCTACAATGAGCAGTTCTTC
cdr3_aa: CASTYSGQGSYNEQFF

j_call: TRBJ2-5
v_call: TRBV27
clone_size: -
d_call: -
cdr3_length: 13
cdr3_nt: TGTGCCAGCAGAGACAGGGAGGCCGAGACCCAGTACTTC
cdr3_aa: CASRDREAETQYF

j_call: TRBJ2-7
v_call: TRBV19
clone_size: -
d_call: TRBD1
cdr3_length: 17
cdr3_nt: TGTGCCAGTAGTACCCTCCTAACAGGGGGCCGCCTCTACGAGCAGTACTTC
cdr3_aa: CASSTLLTGGRLYEQYF

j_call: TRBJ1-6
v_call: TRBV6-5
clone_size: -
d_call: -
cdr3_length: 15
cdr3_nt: TGTGCCAGCAGCGACAGCATAGATGGCAATTCACCCCTCCACTTT
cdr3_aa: CASSDSIDGNSPLHF